This T cell receptor beta chain was profiled in a study of low-dose radiotherapy and immunotherapy resistance in tumors (dated by TCRdb to between 2021 and 2024). For the wider study: In Cohort 1, each fraction delivered 0.5 Gy every 2 weeks, and the prescribed total PTV dose was 6.5 Gy. Trial participants were not randomized into treatment groups. Cyclophosphamide 200 mg/m2 was given intravenously every two weeks, one day before each radiation and immunotherapy administration. Eight patients were included in the translational analysis, namely three from the first dose cohort plus the first five from the second dose cohort. For Cohort 2, the dose was 1 Gy per fraction given every two weeks, adding up to 13 Gy in total across 26 weeks. Patients took aspirin 300 mg orally once daily for four cycles, starting on cycle 1 day 1. Nivolumab and ipilimumab were both given intravenously, with nivolumab at a 240 mg flat dose every two weeks and ipilimumab at 1 mg/kg every six weeks.

The donors came from RACIN, which was a single-arm phase I dose-escalation trial that paired nivolumab and ipilimumab with aspirin, low-dose cyclophosphamide and low-dose radiotherapy. Patients were eligible if they had advanced solid tumors that were TIL-negative. The germline V gene supplies CDR1 SQVTM and CDR2 ANQGSEA. The junction shows trimming of 8 bases on V and 10 bases on J, plus 23 bases between the germline ends. Reading from cysteine to phenylalanine, the CDR3 counts 13 amino acids. Here the CDR3 DNA is all that survives: 39 bases in frame from base 1. To make first-strand cDNA, Superscript III was used along with a set of TRAV- and TRBV-specific primers so that both the TCRalpha and TCRbeta chains were covered. TCRs were amplified for 15 to 20 PCR cycles with Phusion, using a constant-region primer paired with the adapter attached to the V primers. The isolated mRNA was amplified using the MessageAmp II aRNA Amplification Kit, with in vitro transcription performed for about 15 hours at 37 degrees C. The Dynabeads mRNA DIRECT Purification Kit was used to isolate mRNA for TCR sequencing. Indexed Illumina adapters were added in a second roughly 25-cycle Phusion PCR, and the resulting products were purified with AMPure XP beads. Concerning the study's data processing: Custom Perl scripts were used to pool TCR sequences that encoded the same protein, to remove out-of-frame sequences, and to calculate the abundance of each clonotype. Any TCR sequence backed by just one read was left out of the analysis. Repertoire metrics included Shannon entropy, Gini index, clonality, richness, and frequency of TCRs shared between repertoires. TCRdb reworked the public reads: Q25 trimming with fastp, MiXCR clone assembly, productive beta chains retained. All rows with the same CDR3 protein become a single entry with the most common DNA and genes. These V and J calls derive from TCRdb rather than the authors' analysis. The sample yields 12,000 to 15,000 distinct CDR3 sequences; 45% to 55% were counted once. 3% to 4% of the sample rests with the top ten.

On this clonotype: What this receptor recognizes is not known. Base qualities were left out, and no much larger clone turns up one base away.

The sequence joins TRBV29-1 to TRBJ1-2, and TRBD1 may be the D gene, going by 5 matching bases. The TCR originated in a human donor with advanced metastatic prostate, ovarian, gallbladder or colorectal cancer (not recorded which). This table probably holds off-target reads from a library built for another chain. The CDR3 has the sequence CSSRAGTMSDYTF. The DNA sequence is TGCAGCTCGAGGGCAGGGACCATGAGTGACTACACCTTC. The full variable domain, completed from the reference TRBV29-1 and TRBJ1-2 proteins outside the CDR3, reads SAVISQKPSRDICQRGTSLTIQCQVDSQVTMMFWYRQQPGQSLTLIATANQGSEATYESGFVIDKFPISRPNLTFSTLTVSNMSPEDSSIYLCSSRAGTMSDYTFGSGTRLTVV.